The TCR beta chain described here comes from a study of CD8 T cells in Susac syndrome. An amount of RNA that ranged from roughly 0.45 to 1 ug was reverse transcribed with random hexamers. With immunoSEQ multiplex PCR, TCR beta CDR3 was amplified across 54 Vbeta and 13 Jbeta. TCRdb itself ran the immunoSEQ multiplex PCR reads through MiXCR, one entry per CDR3 protein. The data show roughly 170,000 distinct CDR3 sequences, with approximately 94% seen just once and 0.09% to 0.1% held by the top ten. CDR1 SGHKS and CDR2 YYEKEE come from the germline V gene (reference sequence). This CDR3 is built from 13 residues. Trimming left V 0 bases short and J 14 bases short, with 17 bases between.

This clonotype was sampled from a human donor with multiple sclerosis. The sequencing sample was made of CD4+ T cells from PBMCs. This chain connects TRBV5-5 to TRBJ2-5; D perhaps matches TRBD1 (5 bases). DNA for the CDR3: TGTGCCAGCAGCTTGGCCAGGATGGGGCCCAGTTACTTC. This translates into CASSLARMGPSYF.